These 8 T cell receptor beta chains were all obtained from the same sample, sequenced in a study of T cells in Graves' hyperthyroidism and ophthalmopathy (dated by TCRdb to between 2018 and 2020). Preparation of the library involved multiplex PCR. TCRdb shows the sequencer as Illumina HiSeq 2000. The TCR beta CDR3 regions were amplified from the RNA transcripts. For the first round of RT-PCR on the TCR CDR3, the HTBI primer set was used together with the Qiagen OneStep RT-PCR kit. TCRdb redid the processing of the public reads, applying fastp at Q25 and MiXCR, and retained in-frame beta chains. Entries that share a CDR3 protein sequence are merged under the most common genes and DNA. This sample is represented by about 540,000 distinct CDR3 sequences; around 46% of them were singletons. In total, the top ten clones hold around 8% of the sample. The sequencing sample was made of peripheral blood or thyroid tissue (not recorded which). The receptors were sampled from a woman aged 18-29 years with Graves' hyperthyroidism.

The V call is TRBV7-8, the J call TRBJ1-4; tentative D call: TRBD1 (6 bases). CDR3 size: 16 residues. V dropped 9 bases and J dropped 5 bases, with 22 bases sitting between them. CDR1 is SGHVS and CDR2 is FQNEAQ in the germline V gene. Here the CDR3 reads CASMVTPGQTNEKLFF. CDR3 coding DNA: TGTGCCAGTATGGTGACTCCTGGACAGACCAATGAAAAACTGTTTTTT.

The V and J genes are TRBV20-1 and TRBJ2-5; 8 nucleotides match TRBD2. Germline V gives CDR1 DFQATT, CDR2 SNEGSKA (reference sequence). The CDR3 contains 14 residues. Trimming removed 6 bases from V and 5 bases from J; junction bases left unmatched: 11. The CDR3 loop is CSASLAGEGETQYF. Here the CDR3 DNA reads TGCAGTGCCAGCCTAGCGGGTGAGGGGGAGACCCAGTACTTC.

This clonotype was recorded a few times. The DNA of the CDR3 is TGTGCCAGCAGCCTCAGGGTGACGGATGGAAACACCATATATTTT. Translating it yields CASSLRVTDGNTIYF. The chain couples TRBV6-1 to TRBJ1-3; D possibly corresponds to TRBD1 (5 bases). V gave up 6 bases and J gave up 3 bases, with 15 bases separating them. The CDR3 runs 15 residues. CDR1 and CDR2 (germline): MNHNS, SASEGT.

This clonotype was seen just once. The chain combines TRBV20-1 with TRBJ2-7, with D unclear. Germline CDR1 reads DFQATT; CDR2 reads SNEGSKA (reference sequence). V lost 6 bases, J lost 7 bases, and 22 bases lay in between. The CDR3 is 14 residues long. The CDR3 protein is CSAYTVGSYNEQYF. In DNA, the CDR3 is TGCAGTGCCTACACCGTGGGATCCTACAATGAGCAGTACTTC.

Points on this clonotype: One end of the junction does not line up with germline, which may come from a read error. The chain carries TRBV25-1 and TRBJ2-1, with D unresolved. The CDR3 runs 14 residues. CDR1 and CDR2 (germline): MGHDK, SYGVNS. The CDR3, as DNA: TGTGCCAGCAGTGAATCCCCTTCCTACAATGAGCAGCTCTTC. Amino acids: CASSESPSYNEQLF.

The rearrangement uses TRBV2 and TRBJ2-2; D unclear. CDR3 length equals 11 residues. The V end was cut by 6 bases, the J end by 6 bases, with 5 bases between. CDR1 is SNHLY, CDR2 FYNNEI, per germline. The CDR3 coding sequence is TGTGCCAGCAGACACTCCGGGGAGCTGTTTTTT. Translating it yields CASRHSGELFF.

J is TRBJ1-1 and V is TRBV7-9; 7 nucleotides match TRBD1. V dropped 5 bases and J dropped 4; count of bases not matched to a gene: 7. Germline V gene sequence: CDR1 SEHNR, CDR2 FQNEAQ (reference sequence). The CDR3 is 14 residues long. This chain's CDR3 is CASSPTGSSTEAFF. The CDR3 DNA follows: TGTGCCAGCAGCCCGACAGGGAGTAGCACTGAAGCTTTCTTT.

The gene calls are TRBV7-2 and TRBJ2-5, with 10 nucleotides matching TRBD2. Judging by the DNA end, TRBJ2-1 fits better; the J call may be wrong. The V gene's germline CDR1 is SGHTA and CDR2 FQGNSA. The length of the CDR3 is 15 residues. This chain's CDR3 is CASTNSGRSYNEQFF. Here the CDR3 DNA reads TGTGCCAGCACCAATAGCGGGAGGTCGTACAATGAGCAGTTCTTC.